These 27 T cell receptor beta chains came from one sample sequenced in a study of graft-versus-host responses after intestinal transplantation. Sequenced by immunoSEQ multiplex PCR; TCRdb stores in-frame clones only, minus some. The table lists some 13,000 clones, about 36% of them singletons. This material consisted of alloreactive CD4+ T cells from a mixed lymphocyte reaction culture, taken before intestinal transplant. Specified subset: CFSE-low proliferating T cells sorted from roughly 6-day pre-transplant mixed lymphocyte reaction (GvH or HvG direction). These TCRs come from a human patient who received an intestinal transplant.

The genes are TRBV12-5 and TRBJ2-5, with D perhaps matching TRBD1 (6 bases). The germline V gene has CDR1 LGHNT and CDR2 FRNRAP. The CDR3 is 13 amino acids. Trimming pared 6 bases from V and 4 bases from J, leaving 12 bases between. CDR3 sequence reads: CASGVQGGETQYF. Here the CDR3 DNA reads TGTGCTAGTGGCGTACAGGGTGGAGAGACCCAGTACTTC.

The sample holds a few counts of this clone. The chain joins TRBV18 to TRBJ1-2; 8 nucleotides match TRBD1. This CDR3 spans 14 amino acids. The V and J ends lost 1 base and 8 bases, in that order; junction bases with no gene match: 6. CDR1 is KGHSH, CDR2 LQKENI, per germline. The CDR3: CASSPQRTGKGYTF. The CDR3 bases are TGTGCCAGCTCACCACAGCGGACAGGGAAGGGCTACACCTTC.

This clone is labeled as medium-sized. This chain joins TRBV27 and TRBJ1-1; D not resolved. V was pared by 5 bases and J by 1 base, with 14 bases between. Germline V gene data show CDR1 as MNHEY and CDR2 as SMNVEV (reference sequence). The CDR3 covers 15 residues. The CDR3 DNA reads as TGTGCCAGCAGTCCTCGTGTGGCGGGGAACACTGAAGCTTTCTTT. It specifies CASSPRVAGNTEAFF.

The CDR3 spells CASSLFGTQYF. DNA of the CDR3: TGTGCCAGCAGCTTATTCGGTACGCAGTATTTT. This chain connects TRBV7-2 to TRBJ2-3; no clear D gene. Trimming left V 2 bases short and J 8 bases short, with 5 bases between. CDR1 and CDR2 from the germline V gene are SGHTA and FQGNSA. CDR3 length equals 11 residues.

This clone was detected only once. The gene calls are TRBV4-1 and TRBJ2-1; a weak D match, TRBD2 (7 bases). The ends were cut back, 1 base at V and 3 bases at J, with 10 bases in the middle. This CDR3 spans 15 amino acids. Germline V lookup: CDR1 MGHRA, CDR2 YSYEKL. The chain's CDR3 is CASSQAGGSYNEQFF. As DNA, the CDR3 is TGCGCCAGCAGCCAAGCGGGGGGCAGCTACAATGAGCAGTTCTTC.

This clone rates as medium-sized (0.01 to 0.1%). This chain uses TRBV5-8 with TRBJ1-3; the D is unclear. The germline V gene encodes CDR1 SGHTS and CDR2 YDEGEE. Trimming took off 2 bases at V and 0 bases at J, with 12 bases between the two ends. The CDR3 loop spans 16 amino acids. CDR3 DNA sequence: TGTGCCAGCAGCTTAGTGGTGGAGTTCTCTGGAAACACCATATATTTT. Protein sequence: CASSLVVEFSGNTIYF. Together with reference TRBV5-8 and TRBJ1-3, the CDR3 gives the full variable domain: EAGVTQSPTHLIKTRGQQATLRCSPISGHTSVYWYQQALGLGLQFLLWYDEGEERNRGNFPPRFSGRQFPNYSSELNVNALELEDSALYLCASSLVVEFSGNTIYFGEGSWLTVV.

This chain joins TRBV30 and TRBJ1-1, with a weak D call TRBD1 (5 bases). V was pared by 4 bases and J by 0 bases, with 18 bases between. The CDR3 is made up of 16 amino acids. Germline V lookup: CDR1 GTSNPN, CDR2 SVGIG (reference sequence). The CDR3, as DNA: TGTGCCTGGACTAAAAGGGGCCAAGGTTTGAACACTGAAGCTTTCTTT. Residues: CAWTKRGQGLNTEAFF.

This clone was seen only once. The V call is TRBV25-1, the J call TRBJ1-5; TRBD1 agrees at 7 bases. The CDR3 contains 14 residues. The junction had 5 bases not matched to a gene; V was cut back by 6 bases and J by 3 bases. Germline CDR1 MGHDK, CDR2 SYGVNS. The CDR3 reads CASSQTGFNQPQHF. In DNA, the CDR3 is TGTGCCAGCAGCCAGACAGGGTTCAATCAGCCCCAGCATTTT.

This clone has a handful of counts. The rearrangement joins TRBV10-1 to TRBJ2-3; D unresolved. The CDR3 is made up of 14 amino acids. Germline CDR1 WNHNN, CDR2 SYGVQD (reference sequence). V lost 2 bases, J lost 6 bases, and 12 bases lay in between. This CDR3 reads CASSEPRDTDTQYF. The CDR3 DNA sequence: TGCGCCAGCAGTGAGCCCCGCGACACGGATACGCAGTATTTT.

There are a few counts of this clone. V is TRBV7-2 and J is TRBJ1-4; D possibly corresponds to TRBD1 (6 bases). Germline CDR1 reads SGHTA; CDR2 reads FQGNSA. The CDR3 sequence is 15 residues long. V was trimmed by 0 bases and J by 8 bases, leaving 13 bases between them. The CDR3 DNA sequence: TGTGCCAGCAGCTTAGCGGCCAGGGGAGAGGAAAAACTGTTTTTT. Protein: CASSLAARGEEKLFF.

V usage is TRBV19 and J usage is TRBJ1-6; 8 bases fit TRBD1. Germline loops: CDR1 LNHDA, CDR2 SQIVND (reference sequence). The J segment lost 7 bases and the V segment lost 5 bases, leaving 4 bases of the junction unmatched. The CDR3 length is 14 residues. The CDR3 here is CASSQDRENSPLHF. In DNA form, the CDR3 reads TGTGCCAGTAGTCAGGACAGGGAGAATTCACCCCTCCACTTT.

This clone was observed a few times. The chain joins TRBV2 to TRBJ2-1; perhaps TRBD1 as D (6 bases). CDR3 length: 15 residues. Looked up from germline, CDR1 is SNHLY and CDR2 is FYNNEI. V was cut by 8 bases and J by 2 bases, with 16 bases left in between. The CDR3 protein is CASRATGTTYNEQFF. CDR3 in DNA: TGTGCCAGCCGGGCTACCGGGACAACCTACAATGAGCAGTTCTTC.

The chain is built from TRBV7-9 and TRBJ2-2, with no clear D. The CDR3 contains 12 residues. V was cut by 5 bases and J by 3 bases, with 4 bases left in between. The germline V gene has CDR1 SEHNR and CDR2 FQNEAQ (reference sequence). The CDR3 DNA follows: TGTGCCAGCAGCGAGTACACCGGGGAGCTGTTTTTT. Protein: CASSEYTGELFF.

The CDR3 is CASTTAGVRQFF. CDR3 DNA sequence: TGTGCCAGTACTACTGCAGGGGTCAGGCAGTTCTTC. This sequence joins TRBV19 and TRBJ2-1; TRBD1 is a possible D gene (6 bases). CDR1 and CDR2 (germline): LNHDA, SQIVND (reference sequence). This CDR3 spans 12 amino acids. V was trimmed by 7 bases and J by 12 bases, leaving 16 bases between them. The variable domain in full, with the rest retrieved from reference TRBV19 and TRBJ2-1, is DGGITQSPKYLFRKEGQNVTLSCEQNLNHDAMYWYRQDPGQGLRLIYYSQIVNDFQKGDIAEGYSVSREKKESFPLTVTSAQKNPTAFYLCASTTAGVRQFFGPGTRLTVL.

The chain carries TRBV19 and TRBJ2-3, with TRBD2 matching 11 bases. Germline V gene data show CDR1 as LNHDA and CDR2 as SQIVND (reference sequence). The CDR3 is 15 amino acids. V lost 2 bases, J lost 4 bases, and 2 bases stayed unmatched. In DNA form, the CDR3 reads TGTGCCAGTAGTATAATAGCGGGGGGGCCAGATACGCAGTATTTT. This translates into CASSIIAGGPDTQYF.

The CDR3 nucleotides read TGTGCCAGCAGCTGGGGACAGGCGACGACAATAAACACTGAAGCTTTCTTT. Translating it yields CASSWGQATTINTEAFF. The chain employs TRBV5-4 and TRBJ1-1, with TRBD1 matching 8 bases. Germline lookup yields CDR1 SGHNT and CDR2 YYREEE (reference sequence). The CDR3 has 17 amino acids. The V segment lost 3 bases and the J segment 2 bases; nucleotides outside the gene matches: 12.

In DNA, the CDR3 is TGTGCCTGGAGTGTACAGGATCTAGATGAGCAGTTCTTC. Amino acids: CAWSVQDLDEQFF. The chain has TRBV30 and TRBJ2-1, with D maybe TRBD1 (5 bases). Trimming stripped 0 bases from V and 8 bases from J, with 11 bases between. Germline CDR1 reads GTSNPN; CDR2 reads SVGIG (reference sequence). The CDR3 length is 13 residues.

This sequence joins TRBV14 and TRBJ2-1, with D perhaps TRBD2 (6 bases). In germline, CDR1 is SGHDN, CDR2 FVKESK. The CDR3 totals 18 residues. The V and J ends lost 1 base and 8 bases respectively, with 24 bases between them. The CDR3 sequence is CASSQAIGHRGYLHEQFF. The CDR3 coding sequence is TGTGCCAGCAGCCAAGCCATCGGACACCGGGGGTATTTGCATGAGCAGTTCTTC.

This chain connects TRBV19 to TRBJ2-3; 12 nucleotides match TRBD2. Germline assignment: CDR1 LNHDA and CDR2 SQIVND (reference sequence). After removal of 6 bases from V and 4 bases from J, the junction contained 14 bases not matched to a gene. This CDR3 is 18 amino acids long. DNA for the CDR3: TGTGCCAGTAGCCTCCTGTCGGCTAGCGGGGGGGTAGCAGATACGCAGTATTTT. Translating it yields CASSLLSASGGVADTQYF.

This clone was seen a handful of times. The chain joins TRBV6-5 to TRBJ1-1, with D possibly TRBD1 on 6 matching bases. The CDR3 length is 13 residues. CDR1 and CDR2 from the germline V gene are MNHEY and SVGAGI. V lost 0 bases, J lost 7 bases, and 9 bases lay in between. The CDR3 protein is CASSYSRGREAFF. The CDR3 DNA reads as TGTGCCAGCAGTTACTCGCGGGGGCGTGAAGCTTTCTTT.

This chain links TRBV5-5 with TRBJ1-1; the D is unclear. The CDR3 covers 13 residues. Germline V gene sequence: CDR1 SGHKS, CDR2 YYEKEE (reference sequence). V lost 1 base to trimming and J lost 5 bases, with 9 bases between them. The CDR3 DNA is TGTGCCAGCAGCTTGTCCTCGAGTACTGAAGCTTTCTTT. Translated: CASSLSSSTEAFF.

The J gene is TRBJ2-3, the V gene TRBV4-3; 11 bases align to TRBD2. In germline, CDR1 is LGHNA, CDR2 YSLEER. V was pared by 0 bases and J by 4 bases, with 6 bases of the junction left unmatched. The CDR3 is 17 amino acids. The CDR3 reads CASSQDVAGGLSDTQYF. In DNA, the CDR3 is TGCGCCAGCAGCCAAGACGTAGCGGGGGGGCTCTCAGATACGCAGTATTTT.

This clone was seen only a few times. The chain recombines TRBV12-2 with TRBJ1-5; the table's D gene call, TRBD1, was not cross checked with the DNA. TRBV12-2 is recorded as a pseudogene. This CDR3 has 16 amino acids. CDR3 sequence reads: CASRLQQGARVQPQHF. For the CDR3, the DNA is TGTGCAAGTCGCTTACAACAGGGGGCGCGAGTTCAGCCCCAGCATTTT.

The J gene is TRBJ1-1, the V gene TRBV6-6, with D possibly being TRBD1 (6 bases). Germline V gene lookup returns CDR1 MNHNY and CDR2 SVGAGI (reference sequence). V was pared by 6 bases and J by 1 base, with 9 bases between. The CDR3 is 13 amino acids. In DNA form, the CDR3 reads TGTGCCAGCAGGCGGACAGCGAACACTGAAGCTTTCTTT. Protein sequence: CASRRTANTEAFF.

The genes are TRBV27 and TRBJ1-5; 8 bases match TRBD1. The CDR3 length is 17 residues. Trimming at V came to 1 base and at J to 2 bases, leaving 7 bases not matched to a gene. Looked up from germline, CDR1 is MNHEY and CDR2 is SMNVEV (reference sequence). The CDR3 DNA sequence: TGTGCCAGCAGTTTATTGGCAGGGGGCTCGGGCAATCAGCCCCAGCATTTT. This encodes CASSLLAGGSGNQPQHF.

The chain has TRBV4-3 and TRBJ2-7, with a possible D match to TRBD2 (6 bases). Trimming shortened V by 5 bases and J by 9 bases, and 17 bases separated the two germline ends. The germline CDR1 and CDR2 sequences are LGHNA and YSLEER. The CDR3 totals 13 residues. The CDR3 loop reads CASSAGLAIRQYF. The CDR3 nucleotides are TGCGCCAGCAGCGCTGGGCTAGCGATTCGGCAGTACTTC.

CDR3 amino acids: CASSRGTGGDQPQHF. The CDR3 bases are TGTGCCAGCAGTCGAGGGACAGGGGGGGATCAGCCCCAGCATTTT. The chain carries TRBV6-5 and TRBJ1-5; 11 nucleotides match TRBD1. The germline gives CDR1 MNHEY, CDR2 SVGAGI. The CDR3 is 15 residues long. V was pared by 5 bases and J by 5 bases, with 5 bases of the junction left unmatched.